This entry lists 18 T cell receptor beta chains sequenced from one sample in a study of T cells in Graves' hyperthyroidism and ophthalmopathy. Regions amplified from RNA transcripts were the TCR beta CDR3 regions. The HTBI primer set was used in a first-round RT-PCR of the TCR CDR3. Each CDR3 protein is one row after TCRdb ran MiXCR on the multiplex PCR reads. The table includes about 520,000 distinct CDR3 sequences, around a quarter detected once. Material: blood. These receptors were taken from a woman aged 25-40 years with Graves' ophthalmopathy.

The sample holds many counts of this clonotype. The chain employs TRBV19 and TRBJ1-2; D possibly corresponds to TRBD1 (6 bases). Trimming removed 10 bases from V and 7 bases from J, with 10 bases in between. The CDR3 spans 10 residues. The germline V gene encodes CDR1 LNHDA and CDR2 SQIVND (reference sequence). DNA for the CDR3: TGTGCCACATCAGGGGCTGGCTACACCTTC. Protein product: CATSGAGYTF.

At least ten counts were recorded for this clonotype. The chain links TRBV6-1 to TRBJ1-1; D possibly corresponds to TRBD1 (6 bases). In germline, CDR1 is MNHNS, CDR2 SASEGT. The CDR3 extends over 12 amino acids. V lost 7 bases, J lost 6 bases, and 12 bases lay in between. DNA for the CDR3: TGTGCCAGCACCAACAGGGAGGCTGAAGCTTTCTTT. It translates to CASTNREAEAFF.

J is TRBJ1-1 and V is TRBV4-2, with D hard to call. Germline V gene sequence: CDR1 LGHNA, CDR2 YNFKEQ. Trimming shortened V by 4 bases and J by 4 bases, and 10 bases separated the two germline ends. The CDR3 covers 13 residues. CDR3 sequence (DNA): TGTGCCAGCAGCCCCCTTGATAGCACTGAAGCTTTCTTT. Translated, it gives CASSPLDSTEAFF.

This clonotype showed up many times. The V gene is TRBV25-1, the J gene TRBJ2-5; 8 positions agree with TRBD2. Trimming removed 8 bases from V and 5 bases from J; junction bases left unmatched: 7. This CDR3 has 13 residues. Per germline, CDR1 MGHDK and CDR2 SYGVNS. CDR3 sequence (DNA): TGTGCCAGCCGGGGGGGGTCCGGGGAGACCCAGTACTTC. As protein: CASRGGSGETQYF.

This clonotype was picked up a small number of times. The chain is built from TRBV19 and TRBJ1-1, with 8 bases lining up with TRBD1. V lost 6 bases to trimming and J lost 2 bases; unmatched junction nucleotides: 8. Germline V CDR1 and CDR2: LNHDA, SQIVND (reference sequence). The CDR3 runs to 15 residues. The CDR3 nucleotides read TGTGCCAGTAGGCCAACCGGGACAGGCAACACTGAAGCTTTCTTT. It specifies CASRPTGTGNTEAFF.

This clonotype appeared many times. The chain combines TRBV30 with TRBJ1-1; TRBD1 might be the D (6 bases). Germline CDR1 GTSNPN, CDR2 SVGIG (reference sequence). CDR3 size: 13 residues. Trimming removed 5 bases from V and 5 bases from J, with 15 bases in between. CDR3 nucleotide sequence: TGTGCCTGGGGAATACAGGGAGGGACTGAAGCTTTCTTT. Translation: CAWGIQGGTEAFF.

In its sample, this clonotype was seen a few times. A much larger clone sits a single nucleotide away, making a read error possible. The CDR3 spells CASRDRLKDIQYF. The CDR3 coding sequence is TGTGCCAGCAGGGATCGACTCAAAGACATTCAGTACTTC. The chain carries TRBV28 and TRBJ2-4; unclear D gene. The germline gives CDR1 MDHEN, CDR2 SYDVKM. The CDR3 loop spans 13 amino acids.

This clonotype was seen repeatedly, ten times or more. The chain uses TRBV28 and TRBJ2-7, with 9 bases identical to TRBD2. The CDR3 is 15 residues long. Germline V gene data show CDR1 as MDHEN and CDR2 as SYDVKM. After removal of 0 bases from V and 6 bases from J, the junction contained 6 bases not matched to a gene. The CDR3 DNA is TGTGCCAGCAGTTTATGGACTAGCGGATTAGGCGAGCAGTACTTC. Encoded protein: CASSLWTSGLGEQYF.

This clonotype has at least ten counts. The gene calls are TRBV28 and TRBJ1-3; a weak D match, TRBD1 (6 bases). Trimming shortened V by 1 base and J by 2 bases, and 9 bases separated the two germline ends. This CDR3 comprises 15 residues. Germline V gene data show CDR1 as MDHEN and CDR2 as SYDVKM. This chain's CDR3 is CASSLLQGAGNTIYF. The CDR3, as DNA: TGTGCCAGCAGTTTATTACAGGGCGCTGGAAACACCATATATTTT.

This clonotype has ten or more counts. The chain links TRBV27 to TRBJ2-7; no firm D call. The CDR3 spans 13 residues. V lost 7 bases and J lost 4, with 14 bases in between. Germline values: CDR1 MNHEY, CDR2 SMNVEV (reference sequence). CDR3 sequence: CASKSSLYYEQYF. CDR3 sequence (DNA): TGTGCCAGCAAGTCGAGCCTTTATTACGAGCAGTACTTC.

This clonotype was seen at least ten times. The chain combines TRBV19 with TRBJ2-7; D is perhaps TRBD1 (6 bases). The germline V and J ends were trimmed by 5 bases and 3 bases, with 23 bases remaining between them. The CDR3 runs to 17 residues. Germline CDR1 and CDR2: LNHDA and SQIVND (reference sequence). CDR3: CASSGVAGVDSGYEQYF. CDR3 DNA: TGTGCCAGTAGTGGAGTAGCCGGCGTGGACAGTGGCTACGAGCAGTACTTC.

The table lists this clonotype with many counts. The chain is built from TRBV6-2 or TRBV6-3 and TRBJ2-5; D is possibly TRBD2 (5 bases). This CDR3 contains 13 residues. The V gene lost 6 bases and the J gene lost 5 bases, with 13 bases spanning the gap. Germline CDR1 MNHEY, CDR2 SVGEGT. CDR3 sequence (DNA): TGTGCCAGCAGATACGCGGGTTCCGAGACCCAGTACTTC. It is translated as CASRYAGSETQYF.

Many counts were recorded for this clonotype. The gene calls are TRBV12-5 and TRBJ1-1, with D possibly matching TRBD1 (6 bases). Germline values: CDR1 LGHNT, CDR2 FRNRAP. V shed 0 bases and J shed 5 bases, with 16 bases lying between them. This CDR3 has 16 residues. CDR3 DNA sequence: TGTGCTAGTGGTTTGGTACTGGGGGGCGCGGGGACTGAAGCTTTCTTT. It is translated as CASGLVLGGAGTEAFF.

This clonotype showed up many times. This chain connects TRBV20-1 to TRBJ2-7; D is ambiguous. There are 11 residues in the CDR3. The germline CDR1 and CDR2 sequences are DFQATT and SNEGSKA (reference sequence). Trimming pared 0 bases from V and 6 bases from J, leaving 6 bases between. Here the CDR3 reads CSARETAEQYF. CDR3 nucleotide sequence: TGCAGTGCTAGAGAAACAGCCGAGCAGTACTTC.

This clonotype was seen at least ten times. DNA of the CDR3: TGCAGCGTCTTTGACAGATCGTGGCAAGAGACCCAGTACTTC. This codes for CSVFDRSWQETQYF. The chain carries TRBV29-1 and TRBJ2-5; a possible D gene is TRBD1 (5 bases). This CDR3 has 14 residues. V lost 6 bases to trimming and J lost 2 bases, with 16 bases between them. Germline assignment: CDR1 SQVTM and CDR2 ANQGSEA.

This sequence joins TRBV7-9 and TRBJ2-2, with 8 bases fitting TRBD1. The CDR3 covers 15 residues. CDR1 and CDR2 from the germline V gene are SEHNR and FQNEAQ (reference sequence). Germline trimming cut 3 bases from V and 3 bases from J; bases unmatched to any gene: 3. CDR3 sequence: CASSFGQGDTGELFF. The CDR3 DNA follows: TGTGCCAGCAGCTTCGGACAGGGCGACACCGGGGAGCTGTTTTTT.

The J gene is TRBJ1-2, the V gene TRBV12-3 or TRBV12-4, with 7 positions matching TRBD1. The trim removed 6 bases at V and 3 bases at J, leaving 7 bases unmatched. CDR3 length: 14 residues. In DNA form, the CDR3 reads TGTGCCAGCAGCAGCAGGGGGAGGGACTATGGCTACACCTTC. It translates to CASSSRGRDYGYTF.

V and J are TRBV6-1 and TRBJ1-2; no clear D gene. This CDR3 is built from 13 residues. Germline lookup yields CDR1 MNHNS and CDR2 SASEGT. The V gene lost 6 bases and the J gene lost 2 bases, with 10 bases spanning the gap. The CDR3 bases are TGTGCCAGCAGGAGTAGGGTGAACTATGGCTACACCTTC. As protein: CASRSRVNYGYTF.